This TCR beta chain was captured by sequencing in a study of blood T cell repertoires in COVID-19. Libraries were prepared by immunoSEQ multiplex PCR; TCRdb keeps only in-frame clonotypes and omits some of them. Here the sample spans under 300,000 clones, around nine tenths being singletons. From germline, CDR1 is SGHTA and CDR2 FQGTGA. Trimming shortened V by 1 base and J by 0 bases, and 10 bases separated the two germline ends. The CDR3 runs to 15 residues. What was sequenced was peripheral blood. The chain is built from TRBV7-3 and TRBJ2-7, with a tentative D call TRBD2 (5 bases). The TCR sequence derives from a woman aged 40 to 55 who had recovered from COVID-19. The CDR3, as DNA: TGTGCCAGCAGCTTAAATCATGGGAGCTCCTACGAGCAGTACTTC. Translation gives CASSLNHGSSYEQYF.